A single sample gave rise to the 5 T cell receptor beta chains below, sequenced in a study of cytomegalovirus exposure and HLA in healthy donors. Amplification used 60 Vbeta primers and 13 Jbeta primers. The repertoire was sequenced with immunoSEQ multiplex PCR; TCRdb's copy has only in-frame clones and lacks some. The sample consists of some 120,000 clones, 80% of them appearing once. The sample was PBMCs. These receptors were taken from a man aged 30 to 39 in good health and CMV-seronegative.

The genes are TRBV11-2 and TRBJ2-3; 7 positions match TRBD2. CDR1 is SGHAT and CDR2 is FQNNGV in the germline V gene. The CDR3 runs to 17 residues. With V trimmed by 1 base and J by 2 bases, 9 bases remained unmatched. For the CDR3, the DNA is TGTGCCAGCAGCTTAGCATACCAGCGGGGCTACACAGATACGCAGTATTTT. Its protein product is CASSLAYQRGYTDTQYF.

Regarding this clone: An end of the junction differs from the germline gene, which may be a read error. J is TRBJ1-2 and V is TRBV28, with D possibly matching TRBD1 (6 bases). Germline V gene data show CDR1 as MDHEN and CDR2 as SYDVKM. This CDR3 comprises 16 residues. CDR3 sequence: CASRVGGGGPQGGYPF. Written as DNA, the CDR3 is TGTGCCAGCAGAGTAGGAGGTGGGGGCCCTCAAGGCGGCTACCCCTTC.

This clone was observed a few times. This rearrangement joins TRBV28 to TRBJ2-7; 7 bases agree with TRBD1. The CDR3 runs to 14 residues. CDR1 is MDHEN and CDR2 is SYDVKM in the germline V gene. V lost 6 bases, J lost 5 bases, and 10 bases stayed unmatched. The CDR3 bases are TGTGCCAGCAGCAATTCCGGGACAGTACACGAGCAGTACTTC. This sequence encodes CASSNSGTVHEQYF.

V gene TRBV14 combines with J gene TRBJ2-4; unclear D gene. CDR1 is SGHDN and CDR2 is FVKESK in the germline V gene. The length of the CDR3 is 16 residues. Trimming shortened V by 0 bases and J by 0 bases, and 9 bases separated the two germline ends. The chain's CDR3 is CASSQDQRLAKNIQYF. CDR3 DNA sequence: TGTGCCAGCAGCCAAGACCAGAGACTAGCCAAAAACATTCAGTACTTC.

The chain couples TRBV5-6 to TRBJ2-2, with unresolved D. The CDR3 runs to 16 residues. Trimming stripped 0 bases from V and 0 bases from J, with 9 bases between. Germline V lookup: CDR1 SGHDT, CDR2 YYEEEE. CDR3 nucleotides: TGTGCCAGCAGCTTGGCAGCGTCCTCGAACACCGGGGAGCTGTTTTTT. This sequence encodes CASSLAASSNTGELFF.